This T cell receptor beta chain stems from a study of CD8 T cells in ankylosing spondylitis. TCRdb analysed the 5' RACE reads with MiXCR anew, one entry per CDR3 protein. The sample shows fewer than 750,000 distinct CDR3 sequences, around 17% of them seen only once. J gave up 7 bases and V 5 bases, and 8 bases lay outside the gene matches. From germline, CDR1 is SEHNR and CDR2 FQNEAQ (reference sequence). The CDR3 totals 16 residues. General study points: Under 10 highly homologous variants formed a TCR beta motif that appeared characteristic of ankylosing spondylitis blood. Certain motif variants had earlier appeared in reactive arthritis synovial fluid and blood.

Many counts were recorded for this clonotype. Its antigen is unknown. The sequencing sample was made of blood, either unsorted or a sorted T cell fraction (not recorded which). V is TRBV7-9 and J is TRBJ2-1; 13 bases align to TRBD2. The TCR was taken from a male donor with ankylosing spondylitis. CDR3 coding DNA: TGTGCCAGCAGCCCACAACTAGCGGGAGGGCGGAATGAGCAGTTCTTC. This encodes CASSPQLAGGRNEQFF.